This is a list of T cell receptor beta chains from one sample in a study of T cell responses to AZD1222 COVID-19 vaccine. Here immunoSEQ multiplex PCR was the method, and the copy in TCRdb shows in-frame clones only, minus some. Of around 140,000 clones in the sample, just over 90% were seen once. Sequences were derived from peripheral blood, sampled on day 0 of MenACWY control vaccination. These receptors were taken from an adult in good health. Each CDR3 is given with its conserved first and last residue. The D gene is left open where the match is weak. A clone size is listed for some rows: how often the clone was seen (once, few, many), or a class if it is expanded.

cdr3_aa: CASSEVRPDYEQYF
cdr3_nt: TGTGCCAGTTCTGAAGTGAGACCCGACTACGAGCAGTACTTC
clone_size: NA
v_call: TRBV19
d_call: NA
j_call: TRBJ2-7

cdr3_aa: CASSLAGSSYEQYF
cdr3_nt: TGTGCCAGCAGCTTGGCGGGGTCCTCCTACGAGCAGTACTTC
clone_size: NA
v_call: TRBV5-4
d_call: NA
j_call: TRBJ2-7

cdr3_aa: CATGGGRQYSGNTIYF
cdr3_nt: TGTGCCACCGGGGGTGGCAGACAATACTCTGGAAACACCATATATTTT
clone_size: NA
v_call: TRBV28
d_call: NA
j_call: TRBJ1-3

cdr3_aa: CASRRGRREEAGELFF
cdr3_nt: TGCGCCAGCAGGAGGGGGCGCAGGGAGGAGGCCGGGGAGCTGTTTTTT
clone_size: NA
v_call: TRBV4-1
d_call: NA
j_call: TRBJ2-2

cdr3_aa: CAIRVGSTDTQYF
cdr3_nt: TGTGCCATCAGGGTTGGGAGCACAGATACGCAGTATTTT
clone_size: NA
v_call: TRBV10-3
d_call: NA
j_call: TRBJ2-3

cdr3_aa: CASSYRDSSRYSPLHF
cdr3_nt: TGTGCCAGCAGTTACCGGGACAGTTCGCGATATTCACCCCTCCACTTT
clone_size: NA
v_call: TRBV6-5
d_call: TRBD1
j_call: TRBJ1-6

cdr3_aa: CASSVVGSSYEQYF
cdr3_nt: TGTGCCAGCAGCGTAGTGGGGAGCTCCTACGAGCAGTACTTC
clone_size: NA
v_call: TRBV9
d_call: NA
j_call: TRBJ2-7

cdr3_aa: CASSQGQGYYGYTF
cdr3_nt: TGCGCCAGCAGCCAGGGACAAGGGTACTATGGCTACACCTTC
clone_size: once
v_call: TRBV4-1
d_call: NA
j_call: TRBJ1-2

cdr3_aa: CASSADREAEQYF
cdr3_nt: TGTGCCAGCAGCGCAGACAGGGAAGCCGAGCAGTACTTC
clone_size: once
v_call: TRBV9
d_call: TRBD1
j_call: TRBJ2-7

cdr3_aa: CAHMASFSGYTF
cdr3_nt: TGTGCCCACATGGCAAGTTTTAGCGGCTACACCTTC
clone_size: NA
v_call: TRBV30
d_call: NA
j_call: TRBJ1-2

cdr3_aa: CASSVIGLSGANVLTF
cdr3_nt: TGCGCCAGCAGCGTGATTGGGCTCTCTGGGGCCAACGTCCTGACTTTC
clone_size: NA
v_call: TRBV5-1
d_call: NA
j_call: TRBJ2-6

cdr3_aa: CASSQDLMRVGANVLTF
cdr3_nt: TGTGCCAGCAGCCAAGATCTCATGAGAGTTGGGGCCAACGTCCTGACTTTC
clone_size: once
v_call: TRBV14
d_call: NA
j_call: TRBJ2-6

cdr3_aa: CASSATGSTNEKLFF
cdr3_nt: TGTGCCAGCAGCGCTACAGGGAGTACTAATGAAAAACTGTTTTTT
clone_size: NA
v_call: TRBV7-9
d_call: NA
j_call: TRBJ1-4

cdr3_aa: CASSQDRVSYEQYF
cdr3_nt: TGTGCCAGCAGCCAGGACAGGGTCTCCTACGAGCAGTACTTC
clone_size: few
v_call: TRBV5-5
d_call: TRBD1
j_call: TRBJ2-7

cdr3_aa: CASQDGGYNGGEFF
cdr3_nt: TGCGCCAGCCAGGACGGAGGCTACAATGGTGGGGAGTTCTTC
clone_size: NA
v_call: TRBV5-1
d_call: NA
j_call: TRBJ2-1

cdr3_aa: CASSDGGKSTDTQYF
cdr3_nt: TGTGCCAGCAGTGACGGAGGGAAGAGCACAGATACGCAGTATTTT
clone_size: NA
v_call: TRBV6-4
d_call: NA
j_call: TRBJ2-3

cdr3_aa: CASTPGPSTGELFF
cdr3_nt: TGTGCCAGCACCCCCGGTCCGTCCACCGGGGAGCTGTTTTTT
clone_size: few
v_call: TRBV25-1
d_call: NA
j_call: TRBJ2-2

cdr3_aa: CASSQGSRKETQYF
cdr3_nt: TGCGCCAGCAGCCAAGGGTCAAGGAAAGAGACCCAGTACTTC
clone_size: NA
v_call: TRBV4-3
d_call: NA
j_call: TRBJ2-5

cdr3_aa: CASSQGIAGNTIYF
cdr3_nt: TGCGCCAGCAGCCAAGGGATAGCTGGAAACACCATATATTTT
clone_size: once
v_call: TRBV4-3
d_call: NA
j_call: TRBJ1-3

cdr3_aa: CASSIVRLAGNNEQFF
cdr3_nt: TGTGCCAGTAGTATAGTTCGACTAGCGGGAAACAATGAGCAGTTCTTC
clone_size: NA
v_call: TRBV19
d_call: TRBD2
j_call: TRBJ2-1

cdr3_aa: CASSIGLAGVASTDTQYF
cdr3_nt: TGCGCCAGCAGCATAGGACTAGCGGGAGTGGCGAGCACAGATACGCAGTATTTT
clone_size: NA
v_call: TRBV5-1
d_call: TRBD2
j_call: TRBJ2-3

cdr3_aa: CAISGAHYEQYF
cdr3_nt: TGTGCCATCTCAGGGGCCCACTACGAGCAGTACTTC
clone_size: NA
v_call: TRBV2
d_call: NA
j_call: TRBJ2-7

cdr3_aa: CAWSRTGVSQPQHF
cdr3_nt: TGTGCCTGGAGTAGGACAGGGGTTAGTCAGCCCCAGCATTTT
clone_size: NA
v_call: TRBV30
d_call: TRBD1
j_call: TRBJ1-5

cdr3_aa: CASSELRGKLVAFF
cdr3_nt: TGTGCCAGCAGTGAATTGAGGGGAAAGCTTGTTGCTTTCTTT
clone_size: NA
v_call: TRBV6-1
d_call: NA
j_call: TRBJ1-1

cdr3_aa: CASSESWEPGNLGANVLTF
cdr3_nt: TGCGCCAGCAGTGAGTCGTGGGAGCCCGGGAACCTCGGGGCCAACGTCCTGACTTTC
clone_size: NA
v_call: TRBV10-1
d_call: NA
j_call: TRBJ2-6

cdr3_aa: CATSDPREGESKNIQYF
cdr3_nt: TGTGCCACCAGTGACCCTAGGGAGGGAGAGTCCAAAAACATTCAGTACTTC
clone_size: NA
v_call: TRBV24-1
d_call: TRBD2
j_call: TRBJ2-4

cdr3_aa: CASRLAASNTEAFF
cdr3_nt: TGTGCCAGCAGGTTGGCAGCTTCTAACACTGAAGCTTTCTTT
clone_size: NA
v_call: TRBV7-3
d_call: NA
j_call: TRBJ1-1

cdr3_aa: CSVVGAGGGTYEQYF
cdr3_nt: TGCAGCGTTGTAGGAGCGGGAGGTGGGACCTACGAGCAGTACTTC
clone_size: NA
v_call: TRBV29-1
d_call: TRBD2
j_call: TRBJ2-7

cdr3_aa: CASGVYNEQFF
cdr3_nt: TGTGCCAGCGGAGTCTACAATGAGCAGTTCTTC
clone_size: NA
v_call: TRBV2
d_call: NA
j_call: TRBJ2-1

cdr3_aa: CASQVTGGSGYTF
cdr3_nt: TGTGCCAGCCAAGTCACAGGGGGCAGTGGCTACACCTTC
clone_size: NA
v_call: TRBV12-3/TRBV12-4
d_call: TRBD1
j_call: TRBJ1-2

cdr3_aa: CASSQGAKGLAGQETQYF
cdr3_nt: TGTGCCAGCAGCCAAGGGGCCAAGGGACTAGCGGGGCAAGAGACCCAGTACTTC
clone_size: NA
v_call: TRBV4-2
d_call: TRBD2
j_call: TRBJ2-5

cdr3_aa: CASRSLLNTEAFF
cdr3_nt: TGTGCCAGCAGGTCTTTATTGAACACTGAAGCTTTCTTT
clone_size: NA
v_call: TRBV2
d_call: NA
j_call: TRBJ1-1

cdr3_aa: CASSLAGSYEQYF
cdr3_nt: TGTGCCAGCAGCTTAGCGGGCTCCTACGAGCAGTACTTC
clone_size: NA
v_call: TRBV7-9
d_call: NA
j_call: TRBJ2-7

cdr3_aa: CASSRGSYSGANVLTF
cdr3_nt: TGCGCCAGCAGTCGCGGGAGTTATTCCGGGGCCAACGTCCTGACTTTC
clone_size: NA
v_call: TRBV5-1
d_call: TRBD2
j_call: TRBJ2-6

cdr3_aa: CASSSWGVRKSGELFF
cdr3_nt: TGTGCCAGCAGCTCTTGGGGGGTCCGGAAGTCCGGGGAGCTGTTTTTT
clone_size: NA
v_call: TRBV7-9
d_call: NA
j_call: TRBJ2-2

cdr3_aa: CASYLVTDTQYF
cdr3_nt: TGTGCCAGCTACCTAGTTACAGATACGCAGTATTTT
clone_size: NA
v_call: TRBV7-3
d_call: NA
j_call: TRBJ2-3

cdr3_aa: CSVEDHAGGPGELFF
cdr3_nt: TGCAGCGTTGAAGATCACGCGGGAGGGCCCGGGGAGCTGTTTTTT
clone_size: NA
v_call: TRBV29-1
d_call: TRBD2
j_call: TRBJ2-2

cdr3_aa: CASTPGLHTDTQYF
cdr3_nt: TGCGCCAGCACACCGGGACTACACACAGATACGCAGTATTTT
clone_size: once
v_call: TRBV10-1
d_call: TRBD2
j_call: TRBJ2-3

cdr3_aa: CASSVGQAYYNSPLHF
cdr3_nt: TGTGCCAGCAGCGTAGGACAGGCCTACTATAATTCACCCCTCCACTTT
clone_size: NA
v_call: TRBV9
d_call: NA
j_call: TRBJ1-6

cdr3_aa: CASSSGGTEAFF
cdr3_nt: TGTGCCAGCAGTTCAGGGGGTACTGAAGCTTTCTTT
clone_size: NA
v_call: TRBV28
d_call: TRBD1
j_call: TRBJ1-1

cdr3_aa: CASSQTPPVARGGANVLTF
cdr3_nt: TGCGCCAGCAGCCAGACGCCCCCGGTGGCGAGGGGTGGGGCCAACGTCCTGACTTTC
clone_size: once
v_call: TRBV4-1
d_call: NA
j_call: TRBJ2-6

cdr3_aa: CASSRGTFDNEQFF
cdr3_nt: TGTGCCAGCAGTCGCGGGACTTTTGACAATGAGCAGTTCTTC
clone_size: NA
v_call: TRBV6-6
d_call: NA
j_call: TRBJ2-1

cdr3_aa: CASSKTGTRISPLHF
cdr3_nt: TGTGCCAGCAGCAAAACGGGGACCCGAATTTCACCCCTCCACTTT
clone_size: NA
v_call: TRBV21-1
d_call: NA
j_call: TRBJ1-6

cdr3_aa: CASSHSSGTYSYEQYF
cdr3_nt: TGTGCCAGCAGCCACTCTTCGGGGACTTACTCCTACGAGCAGTACTTC
clone_size: NA
v_call: TRBV3-1/TRBV3-2
d_call: NA
j_call: TRBJ2-7

cdr3_aa: CASRSHLGHTQYF
cdr3_nt: TGTGCCAGTAGGTCACACCTGGGCCATACGCAGTATTTT
clone_size: NA
v_call: TRBV19
d_call: NA
j_call: TRBJ2-3

cdr3_aa: CASSPSSYNSPLHF
cdr3_nt: TGTGCCAGCTCGCCGAGCTCCTATAATTCACCCCTCCACTTT
clone_size: once
v_call: TRBV18
d_call: NA
j_call: TRBJ1-6

cdr3_aa: CASSHGAGVLGSGNQPQHF
cdr3_nt: TGTGCCAGCAGCCATGGGGCGGGGGTTTTGGGTTCTGGCAATCAGCCCCAGCATTTT
clone_size: NA
v_call: TRBV28
d_call: NA
j_call: TRBJ1-5

cdr3_aa: CASSEGRFVYGYTF
cdr3_nt: TGTGCCAGCAGTGAGGGCAGGTTCGTCTATGGCTACACCTTC
clone_size: NA
v_call: TRBV2
d_call: NA
j_call: TRBJ1-2

cdr3_aa: CASSLGRTGMNTGELFF
cdr3_nt: TGTGCCAGCAGCTTGGGACGGACAGGGATGAACACCGGGGAGCTGTTTTTT
clone_size: NA
v_call: TRBV5-4
d_call: TRBD1
j_call: TRBJ2-2

cdr3_aa: CASSHLGAQPQHF
cdr3_nt: TGTGCCAGCTCCCATTTAGGAGCTCAGCCCCAGCATTTT
clone_size: NA
v_call: TRBV5-8
d_call: NA
j_call: TRBJ1-5

cdr3_aa: CATSDRFDGGYTF
cdr3_nt: TGTGCCACCAGTGACCGTTTTGATGGCGGCTACACCTTC
clone_size: NA
v_call: TRBV24-1
d_call: NA
j_call: TRBJ1-2

cdr3_aa: CAISGGLAGGTGELFF
cdr3_nt: TGTGCCATCAGTGGAGGACTAGCGGGGGGTACCGGGGAGCTGTTTTTT
clone_size: NA
v_call: TRBV10-3
d_call: TRBD2
j_call: TRBJ2-2

cdr3_aa: CASSQFPEAFF
cdr3_nt: TGTGCCAGCAGCCAGTTCCCTGAAGCTTTCTTT
clone_size: NA
v_call: TRBV28
d_call: NA
j_call: TRBJ1-1

cdr3_aa: CASSPSGPNTDTQYF
cdr3_nt: TGTGCCAGCAGCCCCTCCGGGCCCAACACAGATACGCAGTATTTT
clone_size: NA
v_call: TRBV7-3
d_call: NA
j_call: TRBJ2-3

cdr3_aa: CASSWTGNQPQHF
cdr3_nt: TGTGCCAGCAGCTGGACAGGCAATCAGCCCCAGCATTTT
clone_size: NA
v_call: TRBV2
d_call: NA
j_call: TRBJ1-5

cdr3_aa: CASSGHRGSTEAFF
cdr3_nt: TGTGCCAGCAGCGGACACAGGGGGTCCACTGAAGCTTTCTTT
clone_size: NA
v_call: TRBV9
d_call: TRBD1
j_call: TRBJ1-1

cdr3_aa: CARRGGVVETQYF
cdr3_nt: TGTGCCCGCCGGGGGGGGGTGGTGGAGACCCAGTACTTC
clone_size: NA
v_call: TRBV28
d_call: TRBD2
j_call: TRBJ2-5

cdr3_aa: CASSLTGTGGLQPQHF
cdr3_nt: TGCGCCAGCAGTTTAACCGGGACAGGGGGCCTTCAGCCCCAGCATTTT
clone_size: NA
v_call: TRBV5-1
d_call: TRBD1
j_call: TRBJ1-5

cdr3_aa: CASSVRDSVEAFF
cdr3_nt: TGTGCCAGCAGCGTAAGAGACTCCGTTGAAGCTTTCTTT
clone_size: NA
v_call: TRBV9
d_call: NA
j_call: TRBJ1-1